This passage covers 29 T cell receptor beta chains from one sample sequenced in a study of T cell responses to AZD1222 COVID-19 vaccine (dated by TCRdb to the early 2020s). The label giving this sample's time point can be read as: baseline before first vaccination. Library method: the immunoSEQ multiplex PCR assay. The clones in this table, taken by TCRdb from immuneACCESS, are in-frame only. Not every clone is retained; where verified, under half of the shortfall comes from an unresolved V gene, and the cause of the rest is unknown. This sample is represented by fewer than 85,000 clones; about nine tenths of them were singletons. The top ten clonotypes cover about a fifth of the sample. The input for sequencing was peripheral blood, taken on day 0 of AZD1222 vaccination. The receptors come from an adult in good health.

The V call is TRBV24-1, the J call TRBJ2-3; no firm D call. CDR1 is KGHDR, CDR2 SFDVKD, per germline. V was clipped by 7 bases and J by 6 bases, with 13 bases between them. This CDR3 has 13 amino acids. The CDR3 nucleotides read TGTGCCACCAGCGACTCGTCAGGCGATACGCAGTATTTT. Its protein is CATSDSSGDTQYF.

The chain combines TRBV7-2 with TRBJ2-7; D uncertain. Germline V gives CDR1 SGHTA, CDR2 FQGNSA. CDR3 length: 13 amino acids. The germline V and J ends were trimmed by 4 bases and 4 bases, with 11 bases remaining between them. CDR3 sequence (DNA): TGTGCCAGCAGCTCCACATGGGGATACGAGCAGTACTTC. Its protein product is CASSSTWGYEQYF.

This clone was observed a single time. V gene TRBV6-1 combines with J gene TRBJ2-1, with 7 bases matching TRBD2. The junction had 18 bases not matched to a gene; V was cut back by 4 bases and J by 9 bases. The CDR3 extends over 17 amino acids. Germline-derived CDR1 and CDR2 are MNHNS and SASEGT. The CDR3: CASSVPRLAATGGEQFF. The DNA of the CDR3 is TGTGCCAGCAGTGTCCCCCGGCTAGCGGCCACAGGTGGTGAGCAGTTCTTC.

V is TRBV5-4 and J is TRBJ2-5, with D maybe TRBD2 (6 bases). Trimming took 2 bases from V and 2 from J, leaving 10 bases between them. Germline V lookup: CDR1 SGHNT, CDR2 YYREEE (reference sequence). The CDR3 runs to 14 residues. CDR3 sequence (DNA): TGTGCCAGCAGCTTCTTGACTAGTCAAGAGACCCAGTACTTC. This gives the protein CASSFLTSQETQYF.

The chain employs TRBV10-1 and TRBJ2-3; D is unresolved. CDR1 is WNHNN and CDR2 is SYGVQD in the germline V gene (reference sequence). The CDR3 spans 13 residues. The V gene lost 4 bases and the J gene lost 2 bases, with 7 bases spanning the gap. CDR3 DNA sequence: TGCGCCAGCAGTGTACGGAACACAGATACGCAGTATTTT. Its protein product is CASSVRNTDTQYF.

The genes are TRBV19 and TRBJ2-1; D is uncertain. Trimming took 3 bases from V and 6 from J, leaving 15 bases between them. CDR1 is LNHDA, CDR2 SQIVND, per germline (reference sequence). The CDR3 has 15 residues. The chain's CDR3 is CASSMGSTFSNEQFF. DNA of the CDR3: TGTGCCAGTAGTATGGGTAGCACGTTTTCCAATGAGCAGTTCTTC.

The rearrangement joins TRBV28 to TRBJ2-7; maybe TRBD2 (6 bases). V was pared by 5 bases and J by 2 bases, with 19 bases between. The CDR3 length is 16 residues. Per the germline V gene, CDR1 is MDHEN and CDR2 is SYDVKM. In DNA form, the CDR3 reads TGTGCCAGCAGTACACCCGGGACTCCGATCACCTACGAGCAGTACTTC. It yields the protein CASSTPGTPITYEQYF.

This chain uses TRBV24-1 with TRBJ2-3; D possibly corresponds to TRBD2 (5 bases). Trimming removed 2 bases from V and 0 bases from J, with 8 bases in between. This CDR3 spans 15 amino acids. Germline loops: CDR1 KGHDR, CDR2 SFDVKD. CDR3 sequence reads: CATSDWTSSTDTQYF. CDR3 nucleotides: TGTGCCACCAGTGATTGGACTTCTAGCACAGATACGCAGTATTTT.

V usage is TRBV19 and J usage is TRBJ1-5; D remains ambiguous. Per the germline V gene, CDR1 is LNHDA and CDR2 is SQIVND (reference sequence). The CDR3 is 13 residues long. With 1 base removed from V and 2 bases from J, the gap between germline ends came to 3 bases. CDR3: CASSIAGNQPQHF. The CDR3 coding sequence is TGTGCCAGTAGTATAGCCGGCAATCAGCCCCAGCATTTT.

The chain is built from TRBV29-1 and TRBJ2-7, with 7 bases fitting TRBD1. After removal of 4 bases from V and 2 bases from J, the junction contained 5 bases not matched to a gene. The CDR3 has 13 residues. The V gene's germline CDR1 is SQVTM and CDR2 ANQGSEA. CDR3 amino acids: CSVADRDPYEQYF. CDR3 in DNA: TGCAGCGTTGCCGACAGGGACCCCTACGAGCAGTACTTC.

The rearrangement joins TRBV7-8 to TRBJ2-5; 11 bases fit TRBD1. Germline lookup yields CDR1 SGHVS and CDR2 FQNEAQ. This CDR3 region has 16 residues. With 7 bases clipped from V and 5 bases from J, the junction kept 12 bases outside the gene matches. CDR3 bases: TGTGCCAGCATCCCCGGTCCCGGGACAGGGGGGGAGACCCAGTACTTC. As protein: CASIPGPGTGGETQYF.

The rearrangement links TRBV18 to TRBJ2-2; the D call may be TRBD1 or TRBD2 (5 bases each). V was cut by 1 base and J by 4 bases, with 13 bases left in between. The CDR3 covers 16 residues. Germline lookup yields CDR1 KGHSH and CDR2 LQKENI. This CDR3 reads CASSPQGHEGTGELFF. In DNA form, the CDR3 reads TGTGCCAGCTCACCACAGGGGCACGAGGGCACCGGGGAGCTGTTTTTT.

This chain connects TRBV5-4 to TRBJ2-1; D possibly matches TRBD1 or TRBD2 (5 bases each). Germline-derived CDR1 and CDR2 are SGHNT and YYREEE (reference sequence). This CDR3 spans 15 amino acids. Between the trimmed V and J ends, which lost 0 bases and 3 bases, there was a span of 10 bases. This chain's CDR3 is CASSLAWGSYNEQFF. In nucleotides, the CDR3 is TGTGCCAGCAGCTTGGCTTGGGGGAGCTACAATGAGCAGTTCTTC. Together with reference TRBV5-4 and TRBJ2-1, the CDR3 gives the full variable domain: ETGVTQSPTHLIKTRGQQVTLRCSSQSGHNTVSWYQQALGQGPQFIFQYYREEENGRGNFPPRFSGLQFPNYSSELNVNALELDDSALYLCASSLAWGSYNEQFFGPGTRLTVL.

The V and J genes are TRBV6-1 and TRBJ1-5; 8 bases map to TRBD1. This CDR3 contains 14 residues. After removal of 1 base from V and 7 bases from J, the junction contained 3 bases not matched to a gene. The germline gives CDR1 MNHNS, CDR2 SASEGT. CDR3 amino acids: CASSEGTGLQPQHF. DNA of the CDR3: TGTGCCAGCAGTGAAGGGACAGGGCTACAGCCCCAGCATTTT.

This clone was detected only a few times. The chain combines TRBV5-6 with TRBJ1-5; 9 positions agree with TRBD1. The ends lost 4 bases at V and 3 bases at J; junction bases unmatched: 5. Germline CDR1 reads SGHDT; CDR2 reads YYEEEE. The CDR3 is 15 residues long. The CDR3 loop reads CASSRTGVYNQPQHF. In DNA, the CDR3 is TGTGCCAGCAGCCGGACAGGGGTGTACAATCAGCCCCAGCATTTT.

The chain recombines TRBV29-1 with TRBJ2-3; tentative D call: TRBD2 (5 bases). V lost 4 bases, J lost 1 base, and 9 bases lay in between. The germline CDR1 and CDR2 sequences are SQVTM and ANQGSEA. This CDR3 spans 13 amino acids. As DNA, the CDR3 is TGCAGCGTTGTGAGGGTGGGCACAGATACGCAGTATTTT. It encodes CSVVRVGTDTQYF.

V usage is TRBV6-4 and J usage is TRBJ2-3; 9 nucleotides match TRBD2. Germline V CDR1 and CDR2: MRHNA, SNTAGT. V shed 2 bases, J shed 7 bases, and the junction held 10 bases outside the gene matches. The CDR3 has 16 amino acids. CDR3 sequence: CASSDVAGGPVNTQYF. The CDR3 DNA reads as TGTGCCAGCAGTGACGTCGCGGGGGGGCCGGTGAATACGCAGTATTTT.

The chain combines TRBV4-1 with TRBJ1-5, with 9 bases aligning to TRBD1. V was clipped by 3 bases and J by 5 bases; unmatched bases: 11. Germline V gives CDR1 MGHRA, CDR2 YSYEKL. This CDR3 is built from 17 residues. The CDR3 spells CASSHLPGQGVDQPQHF. Here the CDR3 DNA reads TGCGCCAGCAGCCACCTACCGGGACAGGGAGTGGATCAGCCCCAGCATTTT.

The CDR3: CASSLSRAGHYGYTF. The CDR3 DNA reads as TGTGCCAGCAGCTTAAGCCGGGCCGGCCACTATGGCTACACCTTC. The rearrangement uses TRBV7-3 and TRBJ1-2; D not certain. This CDR3 spans 15 amino acids. V was shortened by 1 base and J by 3 bases, with 12 bases between the two germline ends. Looked up from germline, CDR1 is SGHTA and CDR2 is FQGTGA.

The rearrangement links TRBV6-5 to TRBJ2-3; the D gene is possibly TRBD2 (5 bases). V lost 3 bases to trimming and J lost 4 bases, with 17 bases between them. Germline CDR1 reads MNHEY; CDR2 reads SVGAGI. The CDR3 totals 16 residues. CDR3 sequence reads: CASSYSLAGSPDTQYF. CDR3 sequence (DNA): TGTGCCAGCAGTTATAGTCTAGCTGGCTCCCCAGATACGCAGTATTTT.

This clone was seen just once. V gene TRBV27 combines with J gene TRBJ2-3, with D uncertain. The CDR3 contains 16 residues. Looked up from germline, CDR1 is MNHEY and CDR2 is SMNVEV (reference sequence). Trimming pared 3 bases from V and 4 bases from J, leaving 17 bases between. The CDR3 here is CASSFLQDFPSDTQYF. Here the CDR3 DNA reads TGTGCCAGCAGTTTCCTCCAGGATTTCCCCTCAGATACGCAGTATTTT.

The rearrangement uses TRBV3-1 (or the pseudogene TRBV3-2) and TRBJ1-4, with a possible D match to TRBD1 (6 bases). The V gene's germline CDR1 is LGHDT and CDR2 YNNKEL (reference sequence). Trimming took off 2 bases at V and 8 bases at J, with 15 bases between the two ends. The CDR3 consists of 15 residues. CDR3: CASSQRGGLVEKLFF. As DNA, the CDR3 is TGTGCCAGCAGCCAACGGGGGGGCTTGGTGGAAAAACTGTTTTTT.

The chain has TRBV28 and TRBJ2-7, with 10 bases matching TRBD1. CDR1 and CDR2 from the germline V gene are MDHEN and SYDVKM. With V trimmed by 4 bases and J by 2 bases, 8 bases remained unmatched. The CDR3 has 16 amino acids. The CDR3 region is CASSSIGTGEPYEQYF. The CDR3 coding sequence is TGTGCCAGCAGTTCAATCGGGACAGGGGAGCCCTACGAGCAGTACTTC.

The chain uses TRBV28 and TRBJ1-3; no reliable D call. The V and J ends lost 4 bases and 3 bases respectively, with 13 bases between them. This CDR3 is built from 15 residues. CDR1 is MDHEN and CDR2 is SYDVKM in the germline V gene. The CDR3 spells CASSYDILGGNTIYF. The CDR3 coding sequence is TGTGCCAGCAGTTACGACATTTTAGGTGGAAACACCATATATTTT. Full variable domain (outside the CDR3, taken from reference TRBV28 and TRBJ1-3): DVKVTQSSRYLVKRTGEKVFLECVQDMDHENMFWYRQDPGLGLRLIYFSYDVKMKEKGDIPEGYSVSREKKERFSLILESASTNQTSMYLCASSYDILGGNTIYFGEGSWLTVV.

The chain recombines TRBV7-9 with TRBJ1-2, with no clear D. The germline V gene encodes CDR1 SEHNR and CDR2 FQNEAQ (reference sequence). The V and J ends lost 5 bases and 2 bases respectively, with 12 bases between them. The CDR3 is made up of 14 amino acids. In nucleotides, the CDR3 is TGTGCCAGCAGCCAACGAGGTGGGAACTATGGCTACACCTTC. Amino acids: CASSQRGGNYGYTF.

The chain recombines TRBV5-4 with TRBJ2-7; D is perhaps TRBD1 or TRBD2 (5 bases each). Per germline, CDR1 SGHNT and CDR2 YYREEE (reference sequence). Trimming removed 2 bases at V and 4 bases at J, with 16 bases between. The CDR3 consists of 15 residues. CDR3 bases: TGTGCCAGCAGCTTCTTCCGGGACGGATCATACGAGCAGTACTTC. This translates into CASSFFRDGSYEQYF.

The gene calls are TRBV2 and TRBJ2-5; no firm D call. The CDR3 consists of 12 residues. The V end was cut by 6 bases, the J end by 0 bases, with 5 bases between. Germline lookup yields CDR1 SNHLY and CDR2 FYNNEI. This CDR3 reads CASRSYQETQYF. The CDR3 DNA reads as TGTGCCAGCAGGTCGTACCAAGAGACCCAGTACTTC. The full variable domain, completed using reference TRBV2 and TRBJ2-5, is EPEVTQTPSHQVTQMGQEVILRCVPISNHLYFYWYRQILGQKVEFLVSFYNNEISEKSEIFDDQFSVERPDGSNFTLKIRSTKLEDSAMYFCASRSYQETQYFGPGTRLLVL.

The chain links TRBV3-1 (or the pseudogene TRBV3-2) to TRBJ1-3, with 8 bases aligning to TRBD1. Trimming took 1 base from V and 2 from J; bases not matched to a gene: 1. This CDR3 is built from 15 residues. Germline V gives CDR1 LGHDT, CDR2 YNNKEL (reference sequence). CDR3: CASSQGRGPGNTIYF. The CDR3 coding sequence is TGTGCCAGCAGCCAAGGCAGGGGGCCTGGAAACACCATATATTTT.

The chain links TRBV7-3 to TRBJ2-7; D is perhaps TRBD2 (5 bases). Germline CDR1 reads SGHTA; CDR2 reads FQGTGA. V gave up 4 bases and J gave up 2 bases, with 18 bases separating them. The CDR3 is made up of 16 amino acids. The CDR3 DNA reads as TGTGCCAGCAGCTCCTTAAGCGGTAATCCTCCCTACGAGCAGTACTTC. Translating it yields CASSSLSGNPPYEQYF.